Each of the 24 T cell receptor beta chains below was sequenced from the same sample in a study of blood T cell repertoires in COVID-19. Data came from immunoSEQ multiplex PCR; TCRdb stores just in-frame clones and leaves some out. The profile covers some 220,000 clones, with around 80% appearing a single time and approximately 10% taken by the ten largest. The sequenced material came from peripheral blood. The origin of the receptors is a man aged 50 or older with active or convalescent COVID-19.

V and J are TRBV7-2 and TRBJ2-5; D possibly corresponds to TRBD2 (5 bases). V was clipped by 1 base and J by 8 bases, with 8 bases between them. In germline, CDR1 is SGHTA, CDR2 FQGNSA. CDR3 length equals 12 residues. CDR3 protein: CASSLDSGTQYF. The CDR3 DNA reads as TGTGCCAGCAGCTTAGACTCGGGAACCCAGTACTTC.

The chain has TRBV5-8 and TRBJ2-3, with 9 bases identical to TRBD2. CDR1 is SGHTS and CDR2 is YDEGEE in the germline V gene. V was pared by 4 bases and J by 4 bases, with 7 bases of the junction left unmatched. CDR3 length: 15 residues. The CDR3 loop reads CASSVDSGRADTQYF. CDR3 nucleotide sequence: TGTGCCAGCAGCGTGGATAGCGGGAGAGCAGATACGCAGTATTTT.

The chain employs TRBV5-1 and TRBJ2-1; tentative D call: TRBD1 (6 bases). The V end lost 3 bases, the J end lost 7 bases, and 14 bases lay between the germline ends. The CDR3 totals 14 residues. The germline CDR1 and CDR2 sequences are SGHRS and YFSETQ. This chain's CDR3 is CASSSVGQPNEQFF. CDR3 sequence (DNA): TGCGCCAGCAGCTCGGTTGGACAGCCAAATGAGCAGTTCTTC.

The rearrangement uses TRBV5-4 and TRBJ2-3, with a possible D match to TRBD2 (6 bases). The CDR3 consists of 17 residues. Germline values: CDR1 SGHNT, CDR2 YYREEE (reference sequence). Trimming shortened V by 4 bases and J by 4 bases, and 22 bases separated the two germline ends. The CDR3 DNA is TGTGCCAGCAGCATTTTCGGGGGAGCAGGTCGGGCAGATACGCAGTATTTT. Encoded protein: CASSIFGGAGRADTQYF.

J is TRBJ2-1 and V is TRBV5-1, with TRBD1 matching over 8 bases. V gave up 0 bases and J gave up 8 bases; unmatched junction bases: 4. The CDR3 is 14 residues long. Germline CDR1 reads SGHRS; CDR2 reads YFSETQ. CDR3 amino acids: CASSLAQGGYEQFF. The CDR3 bases are TGCGCCAGCAGCTTGGCACAGGGGGGATATGAGCAGTTCTTC.

The chain is built from TRBV5-1 and TRBJ1-1, with D possibly being TRBD1 (6 bases). Trimming cost V 5 bases and J 3 bases, with 11 bases left between them. The CDR3 contains 13 residues. Per the germline V gene, CDR1 is SGHRS and CDR2 is YFSETQ. The CDR3 DNA reads as TGCGCCAGCAGGTATACAGGGTACACTGAAGCTTTCTTT. It is translated as CASRYTGYTEAFF.

The chain combines TRBV24-1 with TRBJ2-1; D ambiguous. The CDR3 covers 12 residues. CDR1 KGHDR and CDR2 SFDVKD come from the germline V gene. V was trimmed by 7 bases and J by 6 bases, leaving 9 bases between them. The CDR3 DNA sequence: TGTGCCACCAGCGATCTAAGCAATGAGCAGTTCTTC. Encoded protein: CATSDLSNEQFF.

This chain connects TRBV19 to TRBJ2-7, with D possibly being TRBD2 (5 bases). The CDR3 runs to 14 residues. Between the trimmed V and J ends, which lost 5 bases and 3 bases, there was a span of 14 bases. Germline assignment: CDR1 LNHDA and CDR2 SQIVND (reference sequence). CDR3 sequence reads: CASSFSPRGYEQYF. Written as DNA, the CDR3 is TGTGCCAGTAGTTTTTCCCCCCGGGGCTACGAGCAGTACTTC.

This clone occurred once. The chain employs TRBV11-2 and TRBJ2-1; 13 bases are shared with TRBD2. Germline-derived CDR1 and CDR2 are SGHAT and FQNNGV. The V gene end was trimmed by 5 bases and the J gene end by 4 bases; junction bases not matched to a gene: 5. The CDR3 extends over 16 amino acids. The CDR3 nucleotides read TGTGCCAGCAGCAGGGGGACTAGCGGGAATTACAATGAGCAGTTCTTC. Protein: CASSRGTSGNYNEQFF.

This rearrangement joins TRBV6-6 to TRBJ2-7, with 7 bases aligning to TRBD1. This CDR3 comprises 15 residues. Germline lookup yields CDR1 MNHNY and CDR2 SVGAGI (reference sequence). Germline trimming cut 4 bases from V and 0 bases from J; bases unmatched to any gene: 6. The CDR3 nucleotides read TGTGCCAGCAGTTGGGGACAGTCAAGCTCCTACGAGCAGTACTTC. Protein sequence: CASSWGQSSSYEQYF.

The chain has TRBV2 and TRBJ1-4; D gene uncertain. CDR1 and CDR2 from the germline V gene are SNHLY and FYNNEI. Trimming removed 0 bases at V and 5 bases at J, with 10 bases between. This CDR3 comprises 15 residues. In DNA, the CDR3 is TGTGCCAGCAGTGAAGCGGGCAGGTCCAATGAAAAACTGTTTTTT. It codes for CASSEAGRSNEKLFF.

The chain employs TRBV18 and TRBJ2-7; 8 bases line up with TRBD1. This CDR3 region has 13 residues. V shed 6 bases and J 4 bases; nucleotides not matched to a gene: 5. Germline CDR1 and CDR2: KGHSH and LQKENI. The CDR3: CASSGTGPYEQYV. The CDR3, as DNA: TGTGCCAGCTCCGGGACAGGACCATACGAGCAGTACGTC.

The CDR3 nucleotides are TGTGCCAGCAGCTTACCCACTGGACTAGCGGGAGCCTACGAGCAGTACTTC. Translation gives CASSLPTGLAGAYEQYF. This rearrangement joins TRBV11-2 to TRBJ2-7; 13 bases line up with TRBD2. The CDR3 consists of 17 residues. The ends lost 2 bases at V and 2 bases at J; junction bases unmatched: 6. Germline loops: CDR1 SGHAT, CDR2 FQNNGV.

The chain carries TRBV6-2 or TRBV6-3 and TRBJ2-1, with unresolved D. CDR1 is MNHEY, CDR2 SVGEGT, per germline. V was cut by 6 bases and J by 1 base, with 13 bases left in between. This CDR3 has 15 amino acids. As DNA, the CDR3 is TGTGCCAGCAGCAACCCCCCGGGTTCCTACAATGAGCAGTTCTTC. This encodes CASSNPPGSYNEQFF.

Comment on this clone: An end of the junction does not agree with germline; a read error may underlie this. This rearrangement joins TRBV13 to TRBJ1-2; 9 bases map to TRBD1. Looked up from germline, CDR1 is PRHDT and CDR2 is FYEKMQ (reference sequence). The CDR3 is 13 amino acids. The chain's CDR3 is CASSLGTGFGYTF. The CDR3 DNA sequence: TGTGCCAGCAGCCTAGGGACAGGGTTTGGCTACACCTTC.

This clone is labeled medium-sized (0.01 to 0.1%). The chain recombines TRBV28 with TRBJ2-1; D gene uncertain. The CDR3 runs 14 residues. The V gene lost 3 bases and the J gene lost 2 bases, with 8 bases spanning the gap. The germline CDR1 and CDR2 sequences are MDHEN and SYDVKM. Here the CDR3 reads CASSFPSTYNEQFF. CDR3 nucleotide sequence: TGTGCCAGCAGTTTCCCGTCTACCTACAATGAGCAGTTCTTC.

The chain combines TRBV6-5 with TRBJ2-5, with 7 bases aligning to TRBD2. Germline lookup yields CDR1 MNHEY and CDR2 SVGAGI. There are 15 residues in the CDR3. Germline trimming cut 7 bases from V and 2 bases from J; bases unmatched to any gene: 10. The CDR3 coding sequence is TGTGCCAGCATCATCGGGGAGGGATGGCAAGAGACCCAGTACTTC. Protein sequence: CASIIGEGWQETQYF.

The chain combines TRBV21-1 with TRBJ1-1. TRBV21-1 is an annotated pseudogene. The CDR3 is made up of 14 amino acids. This CDR3 is CASSSRAGGTEAFF. In nucleotides, the CDR3 is TGTGCCAGCAGCTCCCGGGCGGGGGGCACTGAAGCTTTCTTT.

The CDR3 bases are TGTGCCAGCAAGTCGGCAGATACGCAGTATTTT. It encodes CASKSADTQYF. The chain joins TRBV6-5 to TRBJ2-3; the D is unclear. V shed 7 bases and J shed 4 bases, with 6 bases lying between them. Germline V gene sequence: CDR1 MNHEY, CDR2 SVGAGI. The CDR3 has 11 amino acids.

This clone has a handful of counts. V and J are TRBV5-1 and TRBJ2-3, with 7 bases matching TRBD1. Germline CDR1 and CDR2: SGHRS and YFSETQ. V lost 5 bases to trimming and J lost 4 bases; unmatched junction nucleotides: 7. The CDR3 is 14 residues long. The CDR3 nucleotides are TGCGCCAGCAGTCTGACAGGGTATTCAGATACGCAGTATTTT. Amino acid sequence: CASSLTGYSDTQYF.

V is TRBV7-3 and J is TRBJ2-3; maybe TRBD2 (5 bases). Per germline, CDR1 SGHTA and CDR2 FQGTGA. Trimming pared 5 bases from V and 1 base from J, leaving 7 bases between. The CDR3 sequence is 13 residues long. DNA for the CDR3: TGTGCCAGCAGCCCGAGGGGCACAGATACGCAGTATTTT. Translating gives CASSPRGTDTQYF.

This clone appeared once. The J gene is TRBJ2-2, the V gene TRBV5-1, with D tentatively TRBD1 (6 bases). Germline-derived CDR1 and CDR2 are SGHRS and YFSETQ. This CDR3 is 15 amino acids long. Trimming removed 1 base from V and 7 bases from J, with 14 bases in between. The CDR3 sequence is CASSLRQGYNGELFF. DNA of the CDR3: TGCGCCAGCAGCTTGAGGCAGGGGTACAACGGGGAGCTGTTTTTT.

Only a few counts were recorded for this clone. This chain links TRBV2 with TRBJ1-1, with TRBD1 matching over 7 bases. There are 13 residues in the CDR3. The V segment lost 4 bases and the J segment 5 bases; nucleotides outside the gene matches: 4. Germline V gene data show CDR1 as SNHLY and CDR2 as FYNNEI. CDR3 in amino acids: CASSGQGGTEAFF. As DNA, the CDR3 is TGTGCCAGCAGTGGACAGGGTGGGACTGAAGCTTTCTTT.

The sample holds one count of this clone. This rearrangement joins TRBV6-2 or TRBV6-3 to TRBJ1-5; 8 positions match TRBD1. CDR1 is MNHEY and CDR2 is SVGEGT in the germline V gene. Trimming cost V 2 bases and J 6 bases; bases outside gene matches: 3. This CDR3 region has 14 residues. In nucleotides, the CDR3 is TGTGCCAGCAGTTACGACAGGGGAAGTCAGCCCCAGCATTTT. Protein sequence: CASSYDRGSQPQHF.